This entry lists 14 T cell receptor beta chains sequenced from one sample in a study of blood T cell repertoires in COVID-19. Here immunoSEQ multiplex PCR was the method, and the copy in TCRdb shows in-frame clones only, minus some. The sample has about 480,000 clones; roughly 89% are singletons. The sequencing sample was made of peripheral blood. Receptor source: a woman under 40 with acute or convalescent COVID-19.

The V call is TRBV29-1, the J call TRBJ2-1; TRBD2 might be the D (6 bases). Between the trimmed V and J ends, which lost 4 bases and 0 bases, there was a span of 10 bases. This CDR3 region has 14 residues. CDR1 and CDR2 from the germline V gene are SQVTM and ANQGSEA. CDR3 region: CSVGDLSSYNEQFF. CDR3 DNA: TGCAGCGTTGGGGACTTGAGCTCCTACAATGAGCAGTTCTTC.

The chain uses TRBV5-1 and TRBJ2-3; possibly TRBD1 for D (6 bases). Trimming took 0 bases from V and 3 from J, leaving 8 bases between them. The CDR3 covers 14 residues. Germline V gene sequence: CDR1 SGHRS, CDR2 YFSETQ. DNA for the CDR3: TGCGCCAGCAGCTTGGACAGGGCGACAGATACGCAGTATTTT. Its protein product is CASSLDRATDTQYF.

The chain carries TRBV12-3 or TRBV12-4 and TRBJ1-2; D remains ambiguous. V was pared by 6 bases and J by 9 bases, with 17 bases between. The CDR3 contains 13 residues. DNA for the CDR3: TGTGCCAGCAGAAAGATCAAAGACGGGAGCTACACCTTC. This codes for CASRKIKDGSYTF.

The chain recombines TRBV10-2 with TRBJ2-2, with TRBD2 matching 9 bases. The CDR3 sequence is 16 residues long. Germline V gives CDR1 WSHSY, CDR2 SAAADI. Unmatched junction bases numbered 9, after V lost 6 bases and J lost 4 bases. CDR3 loop: CASRRTSEDLTGELFF. CDR3 nucleotide sequence: TGCGCCAGCAGAAGGACTAGCGAAGATCTCACCGGGGAGCTGTTTTTT.

The chain joins TRBV5-6 to TRBJ1-1; 8 bases align to TRBD1. Germline trimming cut 2 bases from V and 4 bases from J; bases unmatched to any gene: 13. Germline CDR1 reads SGHDT; CDR2 reads YYEEEE. The CDR3 extends over 17 amino acids. Here the CDR3 DNA reads TGTGCCAGCAGCTTCAAACAGGGGGTATTAGTAGGCACTGAAGCTTTCTTT. Protein: CASSFKQGVLVGTEAFF.

The rearrangement uses TRBV28 and TRBJ1-2, with D unresolved. Trimming stripped 5 bases from V and 2 bases from J, with 12 bases between. The germline CDR1 and CDR2 sequences are MDHEN and SYDVKM. The CDR3 covers 14 residues. CDR3 nucleotide sequence: TGTGCCAGCAGTGGGTTGACTGTGAACTATGGCTACACCTTC. It yields the protein CASSGLTVNYGYTF.

The chain carries TRBV5-6 and TRBJ2-3, with 8 bases matching TRBD2. Trimming took 2 bases from V and 2 from J; bases not matched to a gene: 7. Germline CDR1 and CDR2: SGHDT and YYEEEE. The CDR3 covers 16 residues. Written as DNA, the CDR3 is TGTGCCAGCAGCTTTACCACTAGCGGAGACACAGATACGCAGTATTTT. Protein: CASSFTTSGDTDTQYF.

The J gene is TRBJ2-7, the V gene TRBV12-3 or TRBV12-4, with a tentative D call TRBD1 (5 bases). The ends were cut back, 5 bases at V and 2 bases at J, with 10 bases in the middle. CDR3 length: 13 residues. The CDR3 DNA sequence: TGTGCCAGCAGTAAACGACAGACCTACGAGCAGTACTTC. The encoded protein is CASSKRQTYEQYF.

V gene TRBV30 combines with J gene TRBJ1-4, with a tentative D call TRBD1 (5 bases). V lost 0 bases to trimming and J lost 8 bases, with 10 bases between them. The CDR3 runs to 13 residues. Germline V gene sequence: CDR1 GTSNPN, CDR2 SVGIG (reference sequence). Here the CDR3 reads CAWSVGQGEKLFF. CDR3 nucleotide sequence: TGTGCCTGGAGTGTAGGACAAGGCGAAAAACTGTTTTTT. Combining the CDR3 with reference TRBV30 and TRBJ1-4 gives the whole variable domain SQTIHQWPATLVQPVGSPLSLECTVEGTSNPNLYWYRQAAGRGLQLLFYSVGIGQISSEVPQNLSASRPQDRQFILSSKKLLLSDSGFYLCAWSVGQGEKLFFGSGTQLSVL.

The chain has TRBV19 and TRBJ1-1; the D gene is possibly TRBD1 (5 bases). The germline V gene has CDR1 LNHDA and CDR2 SQIVND (reference sequence). The V gene lost 0 bases and the J gene lost 1 base, with 12 bases spanning the gap. The CDR3 loop spans 16 amino acids. CDR3 amino acids: CASSIEGAGQNTEAFF. In DNA form, the CDR3 reads TGTGCCAGTAGTATAGAAGGGGCAGGGCAGAACACTGAAGCTTTCTTT.

The chain is built from TRBV18 and TRBJ2-7; tentative D call: TRBD1 (5 bases). CDR1 and CDR2 from the germline V gene are KGHSH and LQKENI. V lost 2 bases and J 5 bases, leaving 10 bases between the germline ends. The CDR3 is 13 residues long. CDR3 coding DNA: TGTGCCAGCTCACCAGCTAGGGGCGACGAGCAGTACTTC. Protein sequence: CASSPARGDEQYF.

The genes are TRBV5-5 and TRBJ2-1; D perhaps matches TRBD2 (5 bases). Germline V gene lookup returns CDR1 SGHKS and CDR2 YYEKEE (reference sequence). The CDR3 is 19 amino acids. V lost 4 bases and J 0 bases, leaving 23 bases between the germline ends. For the CDR3, the DNA is TGTGCCAGCAGCCTGACAATCGTGAGGGCTCCCAGCTCCTACAATGAGCAGTTCTTC. It codes for CASSLTIVRAPSSYNEQFF.

The chain employs TRBV5-1 and TRBJ1-4; 8 nucleotides align to TRBD1. Germline V gene sequence: CDR1 SGHRS, CDR2 YFSETQ. The CDR3 has 15 amino acids. Trimming at V came to 3 bases and at J to 0 bases, leaving 1 base not matched to a gene. For the CDR3, the DNA is TGCGCCAGCAGCTCACAGGGGGCAACTAATGAAAAACTGTTTTTT. Translation: CASSSQGATNEKLFF.

This sequence joins TRBV4-2 and TRBJ2-7, with D hard to call. The ends were cut back, 1 base at V and 1 base at J, with 14 bases in the middle. The CDR3 contains 16 residues. Germline values: CDR1 LGHNA, CDR2 YNFKEQ. The CDR3 DNA reads TGTGCCAGCAGCCAAGGTTTCCCCCCAGTTTCCTACGAGCAGTACTTC. Translated, it gives CASSQGFPPVSYEQYF.